This T cell receptor (beta chain) was identified during a study of shared clonotypes between healthy human individuals. Across the study: Each donor contributed plates that comprised three CD4 naive, three CD4 memory, two CD8 naive and one CD8 memory.

The length of the CDR3 is 13 residues. CDR1 SGHVS and CDR2 FNYEAQ come from the germline V gene. V was pared by 5 bases and J by 6 bases, with 14 bases between. An even split of each subset's genomic DNA across several immunoSEQ plates was performed. TCRdb keeps only in-frame clones here, not all; method: immunoSEQ multiplex PCR. The sample comprises millions of clones, roughly 93% of which are singletons, and about 0.39% rests with the top ten. This chain uses TRBV7-6 with TRBJ2-7; D could derive from TRBD1 or TRBD2 (6 bases each). Sample: naive CD4+ T cells from PBMCs. Subset in this sample: CD45RA+ positively selected. The receptor was derived from a young man in good health. Some clones in this sample may be carry-over from other donors' samples. The DNA for the CDR3 is TGTGCCAGCAGCCCCACGGGGGCTTTCGAGCAGTACTTC. This sequence encodes CASSPTGAFEQYF.